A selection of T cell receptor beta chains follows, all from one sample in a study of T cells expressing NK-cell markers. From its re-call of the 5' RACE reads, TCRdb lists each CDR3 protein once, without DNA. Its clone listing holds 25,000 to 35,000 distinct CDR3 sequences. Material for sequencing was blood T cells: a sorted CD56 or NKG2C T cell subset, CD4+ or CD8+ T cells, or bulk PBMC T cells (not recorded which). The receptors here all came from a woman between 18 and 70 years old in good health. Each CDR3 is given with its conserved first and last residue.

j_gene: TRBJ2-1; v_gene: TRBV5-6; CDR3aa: CASSWPGLAEQFF
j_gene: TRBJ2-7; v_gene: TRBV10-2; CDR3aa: CASSDSQSSYEQYF
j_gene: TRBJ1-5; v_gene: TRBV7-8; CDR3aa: CASSSGQGAQPQHF
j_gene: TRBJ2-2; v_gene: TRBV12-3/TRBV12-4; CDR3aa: CASSRDSDTGELFF
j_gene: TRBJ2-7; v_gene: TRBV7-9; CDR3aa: CASSLEDRANEQYF
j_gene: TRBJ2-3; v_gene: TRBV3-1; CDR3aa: CASSQDGSSTDTQYF
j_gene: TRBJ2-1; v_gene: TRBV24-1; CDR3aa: CATSDASGGYNEQFF
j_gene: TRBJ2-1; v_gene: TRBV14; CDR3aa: CASSRSSETYGASSYNEQFF
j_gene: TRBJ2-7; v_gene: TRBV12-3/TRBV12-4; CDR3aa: CASSSGLAGVVYEQYF
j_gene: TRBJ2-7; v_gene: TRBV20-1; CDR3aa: CSASPILAGSYEQYF
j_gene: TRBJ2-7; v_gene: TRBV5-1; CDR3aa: CASSLVQGAINEQYF
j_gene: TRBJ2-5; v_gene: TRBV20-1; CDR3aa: CSAANAGGVETQYF
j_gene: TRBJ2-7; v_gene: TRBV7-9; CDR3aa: CASSLAAGYSYEQYF
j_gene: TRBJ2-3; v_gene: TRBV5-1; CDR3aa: CASSYTGGARSRDTQYF
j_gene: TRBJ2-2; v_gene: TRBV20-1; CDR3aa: CSARESGRDPGELFF
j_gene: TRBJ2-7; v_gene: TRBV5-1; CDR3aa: CASSLKSGYEGAISYEQYF
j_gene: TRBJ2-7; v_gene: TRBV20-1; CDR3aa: CSARAWTSGQDEQYF
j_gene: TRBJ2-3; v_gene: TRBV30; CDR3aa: CAWEDRVYTDTQYF
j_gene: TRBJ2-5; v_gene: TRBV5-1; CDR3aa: CASSPHRGTPRITQYF
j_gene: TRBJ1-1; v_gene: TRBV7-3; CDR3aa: CASSLTGSGSSEAFF
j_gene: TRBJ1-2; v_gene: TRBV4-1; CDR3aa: CASSQDGGEGDGYTF
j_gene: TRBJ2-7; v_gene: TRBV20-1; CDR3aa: CSASDDRPYEQYF
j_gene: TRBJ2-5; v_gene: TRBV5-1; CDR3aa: CASSLETPQETQYF
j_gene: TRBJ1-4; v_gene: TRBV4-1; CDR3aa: CASSQRAVGGETNEKLFF
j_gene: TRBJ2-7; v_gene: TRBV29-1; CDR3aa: CSVERGLPTEQYF
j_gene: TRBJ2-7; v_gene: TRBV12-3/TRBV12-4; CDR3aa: CASTHSFAREQYF
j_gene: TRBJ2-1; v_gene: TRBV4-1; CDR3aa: CASSQHPGLAGIGNEQFF
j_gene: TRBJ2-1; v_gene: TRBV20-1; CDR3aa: CSARYLAGEGSYNEQFF
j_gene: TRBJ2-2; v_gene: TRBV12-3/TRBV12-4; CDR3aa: CASSFEEAGELFF
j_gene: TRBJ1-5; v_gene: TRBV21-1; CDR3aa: CASSLSPGGLYSNQPQHF
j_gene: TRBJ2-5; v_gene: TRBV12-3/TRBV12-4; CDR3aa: CASSLDGSQETQYF
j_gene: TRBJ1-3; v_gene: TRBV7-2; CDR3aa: CASSWGTDGNTIYF
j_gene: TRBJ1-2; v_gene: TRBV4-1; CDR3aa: CASSQAIVGGYTF
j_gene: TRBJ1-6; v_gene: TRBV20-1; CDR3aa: CSARDRRDSSYNSPLHF
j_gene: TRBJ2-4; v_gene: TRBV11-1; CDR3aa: CASSSDKWDRVLAKNIQYF
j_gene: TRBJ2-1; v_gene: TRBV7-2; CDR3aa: CASSLGNNEQFF
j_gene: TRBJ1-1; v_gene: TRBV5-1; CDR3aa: CASSLSGPNTEAFF
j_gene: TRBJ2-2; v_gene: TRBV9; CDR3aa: CASSDTGGRAGELFF
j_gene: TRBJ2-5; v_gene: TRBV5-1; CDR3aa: CASSLVLGDLYQETQYF
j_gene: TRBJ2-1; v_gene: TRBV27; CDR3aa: CASSRGTVREQFF
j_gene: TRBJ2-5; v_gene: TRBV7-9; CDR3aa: CASSLGTPETQYF
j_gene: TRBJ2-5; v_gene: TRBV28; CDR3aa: CASRTGLSQETQYF
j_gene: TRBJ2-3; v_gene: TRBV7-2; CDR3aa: CASSLEVTSTDTQYF
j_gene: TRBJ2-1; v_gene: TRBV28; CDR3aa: CASRRDRLFNEQFF